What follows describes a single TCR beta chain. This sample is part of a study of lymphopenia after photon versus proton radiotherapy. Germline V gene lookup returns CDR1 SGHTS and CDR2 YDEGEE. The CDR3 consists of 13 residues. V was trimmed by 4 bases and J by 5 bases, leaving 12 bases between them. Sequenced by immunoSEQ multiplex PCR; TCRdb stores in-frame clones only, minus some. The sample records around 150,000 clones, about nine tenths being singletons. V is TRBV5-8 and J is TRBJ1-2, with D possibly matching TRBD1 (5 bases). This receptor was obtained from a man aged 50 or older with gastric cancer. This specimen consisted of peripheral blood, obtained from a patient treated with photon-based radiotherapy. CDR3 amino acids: CASSPRTGYGYTF. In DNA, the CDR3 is TGTGCCAGCAGCCCGCGTACAGGTTATGGCTACACCTTC.